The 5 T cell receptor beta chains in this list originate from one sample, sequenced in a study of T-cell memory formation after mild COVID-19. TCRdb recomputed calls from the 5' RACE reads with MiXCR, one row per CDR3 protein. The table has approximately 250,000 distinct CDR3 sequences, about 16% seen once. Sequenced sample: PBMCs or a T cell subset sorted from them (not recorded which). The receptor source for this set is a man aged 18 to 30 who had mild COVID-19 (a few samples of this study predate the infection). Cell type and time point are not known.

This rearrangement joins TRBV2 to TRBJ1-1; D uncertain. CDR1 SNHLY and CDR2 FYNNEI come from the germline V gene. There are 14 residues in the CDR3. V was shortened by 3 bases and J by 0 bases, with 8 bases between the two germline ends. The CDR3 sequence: CASSDRTVNTEAFF. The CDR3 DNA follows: TGTGCCAGCAGTGACAGGACGGTGAACACTGAAGCTTTCTTT.

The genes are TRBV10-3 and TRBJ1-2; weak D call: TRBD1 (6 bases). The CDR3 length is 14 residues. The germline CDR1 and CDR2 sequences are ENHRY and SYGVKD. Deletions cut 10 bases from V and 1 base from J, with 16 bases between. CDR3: CATLSMDSNYGYTF. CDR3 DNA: TGTGCCACCTTGAGTATGGACAGTAACTATGGCTACACCTTC.

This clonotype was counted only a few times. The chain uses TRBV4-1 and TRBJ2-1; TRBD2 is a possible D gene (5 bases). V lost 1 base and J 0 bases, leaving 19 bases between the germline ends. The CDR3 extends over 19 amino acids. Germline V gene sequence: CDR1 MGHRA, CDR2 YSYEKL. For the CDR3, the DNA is TGCGCCAGCAGCCAAGTCCAGGAAGGCGGGTCGTACTCCTACAATGAGCAGTTCTTC. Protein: CASSQVQEGGSYSYNEQFF.

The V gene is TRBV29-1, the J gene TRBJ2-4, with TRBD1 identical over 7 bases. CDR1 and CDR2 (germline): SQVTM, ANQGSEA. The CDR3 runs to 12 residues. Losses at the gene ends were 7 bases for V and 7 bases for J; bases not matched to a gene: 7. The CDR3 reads CSGQGATNIQYF. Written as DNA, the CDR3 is TGCAGCGGACAGGGTGCTACGAACATTCAGTACTTC.

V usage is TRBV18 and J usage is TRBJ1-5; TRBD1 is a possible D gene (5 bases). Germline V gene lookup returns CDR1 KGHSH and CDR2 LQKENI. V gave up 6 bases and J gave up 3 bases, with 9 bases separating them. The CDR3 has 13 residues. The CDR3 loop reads CASSGTFNQPQHF. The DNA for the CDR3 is TGTGCCAGCTCCGGGACCTTCAATCAGCCCCAGCATTTT.